The 19 T cell receptor beta chains below all came from one sample that was sequenced in a study of CXCR3-negative and CXCR3-positive naive CD8 T cells. The method, 5' RACE with UMI labels, was used to prepare the TRB cDNA libraries. TCRdb re-called the 5' RACE reads and catalogs CDR3 proteins one per entry, DNA excluded. The table lists some 45,000 distinct CDR3 sequences. The sample taken for sequencing was naive CXCR3- CD8+ T cells from blood. Documented subset: CD45RO-CCR7+CD27+CD95- naive CD8+ T cells lacking CXCR3 (TNR3-). The receptors come from a human donor in good health. Some clones in this sample may be carry-over from other donors' samples.

The chain carries TRBV9 and TRBJ2-7; TCRdb returns TRBD1, unconfirmable since there is no DNA. CDR1 is SGDLS and CDR2 is YYNGEE in the germline V gene. The CDR3 has 13 amino acids. CDR3 in amino acids: CASSVGGGREQYF.

The chain uses TRBV4-2 and TRBJ2-5; the D call from TCRdb, TRBD2, cannot be confirmed without DNA. The CDR3 is 16 residues long. Germline CDR1 reads LGHNA; CDR2 reads YNFKEQ. The CDR3 sequence is CASSQENSGGAETQYF.

This chain joins TRBV28 and TRBJ2-7; TCRdb's assignment of TRBD2 cannot be checked, as there is no DNA. Germline V gene sequence: CDR1 MDHEN, CDR2 SYDVKM. This CDR3 is 13 amino acids long. Here the CDR3 reads CASSIESVYEQYF.

J is TRBJ2-1 and V is TRBV12-3 or TRBV12-4; without DNA, the TCRdb call of TRBD1 cannot be checked. The CDR3 consists of 14 residues. The CDR3 is CASSFGPGGDEQFF.

The chain couples TRBV28 to TRBJ2-7; the TCRdb D gene call, TRBD1, has no DNA to confirm it. CDR1 MDHEN and CDR2 SYDVKM come from the germline V gene. The CDR3 loop spans 16 amino acids. The CDR3 reads CASSLNLRGLEEEQYF.

The J gene is TRBJ2-7, the V gene TRBV20-1; the TCRdb call, TRBD1, lacks DNA for checking. The CDR3 runs to 15 residues. Germline assignment: CDR1 DFQATT and CDR2 SNEGSKA (reference sequence). CDR3 residues: CSATGLQETSYEQYF.

The CDR3 sequence: CASSLGGRDNEQFF. V gene TRBV28 combines with J gene TRBJ2-1; the D gene TCRdb calls, TRBD2, cannot be checked with no DNA. The CDR3 sequence is 14 residues long. Germline CDR1 reads MDHEN; CDR2 reads SYDVKM.

Measured by frequency, this clonotype is medium-sized. The chain employs TRBV4-1 and TRBJ2-3; the D call from TCRdb, TRBD1, cannot be confirmed without DNA. The CDR3 extends over 15 amino acids. Germline CDR1 is MGHRA and CDR2 is YSYEKL. The CDR3 is CASSHGQGGTDTQYF.

The CDR3 protein is CASRTPTGGGEAFF. The J gene is TRBJ1-1, the V gene TRBV6-2 or TRBV6-3; as DNA is missing, the TRBD1 call by TCRdb cannot be tested. Looked up from germline, CDR1 is MNHEY and CDR2 is SVGEGT. This CDR3 spans 14 amino acids.

This chain uses TRBV7-9 with TRBJ2-5. Germline V gene lookup returns CDR1 SEHNR and CDR2 FQNEAQ (reference sequence). The CDR3 runs to 13 residues. The CDR3 region is CASSFSPRETQYF.

The chain employs TRBV29-1 and TRBJ2-7. Germline V gene sequence: CDR1 SQVTM, CDR2 ANQGSEA. The CDR3 extends over 16 amino acids. The CDR3 reads CSVEDRLAGGSYEQYF.

The chain couples TRBV6-2 or TRBV6-3 to TRBJ2-1; TCRdb selects TRBD2, and the lack of DNA leaves this call unchecked. The CDR3 has 17 residues. Germline CDR1 is MNHEY and CDR2 is SVGEGT. The CDR3 loop reads CASSYLNRTSGTNEQFF.

The CDR3 sequence: CASSLVGTADGYTF. V gene TRBV7-6 combines with J gene TRBJ1-2. CDR3 length: 14 residues. Germline loops: CDR1 SGHVS, CDR2 FNYEAQ.

V gene TRBV28 combines with J gene TRBJ2-7; TCRdb outputs TRBD1, but without DNA this stays unchecked. The V gene's germline CDR1 is MDHEN and CDR2 SYDVKM. This CDR3 has 16 residues. CDR3 sequence reads: CASSFADSEASYEQYF.

The chain recombines TRBV29-1 with TRBJ2-2; TCRdb picks TRBD1, but there is no DNA to check that call. From germline, CDR1 is SQVTM and CDR2 ANQGSEA. This CDR3 has 13 amino acids. This chain's CDR3 is CSVEAEGPGELFF.

V and J are TRBV6-6 and TRBJ2-5; TCRdb indicates TRBD1, and absent DNA this call remains unverified. Germline V gene data show CDR1 as MNHNY and CDR2 as SVGAGI (reference sequence). The CDR3 contains 14 residues. CDR3 region: CASSPGTGGETQYF.

The rearrangement joins TRBV29-1 to TRBJ2-2. This CDR3 spans 13 amino acids. The germline gives CDR1 SQVTM, CDR2 ANQGSEA. CDR3 sequence reads: CSVEAIRVGELFF.

This chain uses TRBV20-1 with TRBJ1-5; TCRdb picks TRBD1, but there is no DNA to check that call. CDR3 size: 16 residues. CDR1 and CDR2 (germline): DFQATT, SNEGSKA (reference sequence). The CDR3 spells CSAMPPPGQGLKPQHF.

The chain couples TRBV6-2 or TRBV6-3 to TRBJ2-7; with no DNA, the TCRdb D assignment of TRBD1 cannot be verified. Germline V gene data show CDR1 as MNHEY and CDR2 as SVGEGT. CDR3 length: 15 residues. The CDR3: CASSYFPGHYYEQYF.